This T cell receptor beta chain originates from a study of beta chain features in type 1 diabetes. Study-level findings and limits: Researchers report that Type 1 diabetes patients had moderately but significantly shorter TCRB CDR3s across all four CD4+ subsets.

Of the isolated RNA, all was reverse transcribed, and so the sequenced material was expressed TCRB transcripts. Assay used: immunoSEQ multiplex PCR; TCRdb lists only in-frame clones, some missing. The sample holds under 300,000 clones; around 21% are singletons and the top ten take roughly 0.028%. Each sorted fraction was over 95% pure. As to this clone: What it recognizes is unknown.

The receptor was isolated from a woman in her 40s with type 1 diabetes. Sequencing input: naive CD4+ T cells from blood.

The CDR3 coding sequence is TGTGCCAGCAGTAATGCCGGGACTCCACACGAGCAGTACTTC. It codes for CASSNAGTPHEQYF. The chain employs TRBV2 and TRBJ2-7, with TRBD2 as a possible D gene (6 bases). CDR3 length: 14 amino acids. Germline V CDR1 and CDR2: SNHLY, FYNNEI. V was clipped by 5 bases and J by 5 bases, with 16 bases between them.